The 19 T cell receptor beta chains below were found in one sample sequenced in a study of blood T cell repertoires in COVID-19 (dated by TCRdb to between 2020 and 2021). Library preparation used the immunoSEQ multiplex PCR assay. Drawn from immuneACCESS, this table holds only the in-frame rearrangements with V and J called that TCRdb kept. Clones are partly lost; checked studies trace under half to an unresolved V gene and leave the rest unexplained. This sample is represented by about 280,000 clones; around 85% of them were singletons. The ten largest clones take up 6% to 7% of the sample. Sequenced material: PBMCs or T cells enriched from blood (not recorded which). The receptor source for this set is a woman in her thirties or forties who had recovered from COVID-19.

J is TRBJ2-3 and V is TRBV6-5, with TRBD2 matching 7 bases. Germline CDR1 MNHEY, CDR2 SVGAGI. J lost 3 bases, V lost 9 bases, and 3 bases had no gene match. CDR3 size: 12 residues. CDR3 protein: CASAAGTDTQYF. The CDR3 DNA reads TGTGCCAGTGCAGCGGGGACAGATACGCAGTATTTT.

The chain recombines TRBV30 with TRBJ1-6; D gene unclear. From germline, CDR1 is GTSNPN and CDR2 SVGIG (reference sequence). Trimming pared 0 bases from V and 9 bases from J, leaving 9 bases between. CDR3 length: 13 amino acids. The CDR3, as DNA: TGTGCCTGGAGTGTAGCACGGGTTTCACCCCTCCACTTT. Its translation is CAWSVARVSPLHF.

This chain links TRBV1 with TRBJ2-3; TRBD2, the table's D call, lacks a check against the DNA. TRBV1 is deemed a pseudogene. The CDR3 is 8 amino acids. This chain's CDR3 is CTRLGGYF. DNA for the CDR3: TGCACCCGCCTGGGGGGGTATTTT.

The chain carries TRBV27 and TRBJ1-4, with no clear D. The V gene's germline CDR1 is MNHEY and CDR2 SMNVEV (reference sequence). The CDR3 consists of 13 residues. Trimming cost V 0 bases and J 7 bases, with 6 bases left between them. The CDR3 DNA sequence: TGTGCCAGCAGTTTATCAAACAGTGAAAAACTGTTTTTT. This translates into CASSLSNSEKLFF.

This chain uses TRBV14 with TRBJ1-2, with D possibly TRBD1 on 6 matching bases. The CDR3 sequence is 14 residues long. Germline V gene data show CDR1 as SGHDN and CDR2 as FVKESK. V lost 1 base and J 7 bases, leaving 13 bases between the germline ends. CDR3 DNA: TGTGCCAGCAGCCAAGCTCAGGGGTTTGGTGGCTACACCTTC. Its protein is CASSQAQGFGGYTF.

J is TRBJ2-7 and V is TRBV12-1; whether TRBD2, the table's D call, matches the DNA was not checked. TRBV12-1 is a documented pseudogene. CDR3 length: 15 residues. In DNA form, the CDR3 reads TGTGCCAGTGGGCCCCCGCTTTGCGGGACGTACGAGCAGTACTTC. Translation: CASGPPLCGTYEQYF.

This clone was detected only once. The rearrangement joins TRBV5-1 to TRBJ2-7; 7 positions agree with TRBD2. Germline-derived CDR1 and CDR2 are SGHRS and YFSETQ. After removal of 0 bases from V and 2 bases from J, the junction contained 8 bases not matched to a gene. The CDR3 is 16 residues long. CDR3 bases: TGCGCCAGCAGCTTGGTTACGTCTAGCGGTACCTACGAGCAGTACTTC. Its protein product is CASSLVTSSGTYEQYF.

This rearrangement joins TRBV3-1 (or the pseudogene TRBV3-2) to TRBJ2-2; D unclear. Trimming took off 2 bases at V and 6 bases at J, with 4 bases between the two ends. Germline V gene sequence: CDR1 LGHDT, CDR2 YNNKEL (reference sequence). The CDR3 is 12 residues long. The CDR3 nucleotides are TGTGCCAGCAGCCAATATCCCGGGGAGCTGTTTTTT. Protein sequence: CASSQYPGELFF.

The genes are TRBV9 and TRBJ2-5; 10 positions match TRBD2. Germline loops: CDR1 SGDLS, CDR2 YYNGEE. With V trimmed by 4 bases and J by 4 bases, 10 bases remained unmatched. This CDR3 has 16 residues. Written as DNA, the CDR3 is TGTGCCAGCAGCCCCTCACTAGCGGGAATGACAGAGACCCAGTACTTC. Its translation: CASSPSLAGMTETQYF.

The chain is built from TRBV12-3 or TRBV12-4 and TRBJ1-5; no firm D call. This CDR3 region has 13 residues. Trimming removed 4 bases from V and 3 bases from J, with 7 bases in between. The CDR3 loop is CASSSAINQPQHF. CDR3 sequence (DNA): TGTGCCAGCAGTTCTGCTATCAATCAGCCCCAGCATTTT.

This sequence joins TRBV3-1 (or the pseudogene TRBV3-2) and TRBJ2-7, with 7 positions matching TRBD1. From germline, CDR1 is LGHDT and CDR2 YNNKEL (reference sequence). After removal of 3 bases from V and 9 bases from J, the junction contained 11 bases not matched to a gene. This CDR3 comprises 14 residues. As DNA, the CDR3 is TGTGCCAGCAGCCACGGACAGGCCCTTGACTTGCAGTACTTC. Protein product: CASSHGQALDLQYF.

The chain joins TRBV7-9 to TRBJ1-2, with unresolved D. Germline V gene lookup returns CDR1 SEHNR and CDR2 FQNEAQ (reference sequence). This CDR3 is built from 14 residues. V lost 1 base, J lost 8 bases, and 14 bases lay in between. CDR3 DNA sequence: TGTGCCAGCAGCTTAGGCGGGATCATGGGAGGCTACACCTTC. Protein sequence: CASSLGGIMGGYTF.

V gene TRBV7-2 combines with J gene TRBJ2-3; 10 bases agree with TRBD2. The junction had 5 bases not matched to a gene; V was cut back by 6 bases and J by 2 bases. Germline CDR1 and CDR2: SGHTA and FQGNSA. CDR3 length: 15 residues. The CDR3 sequence: CASRFTSGATDTQYF. CDR3 in DNA: TGTGCCAGCAGGTTTACTAGCGGGGCCACAGATACGCAGTATTTT.

This rearrangement joins TRBV28 to TRBJ1-5; 7 nucleotides agree with TRBD1. J was trimmed by 7 bases and V by 5 bases; bases with no gene match: 8. The CDR3 spans 14 residues. CDR1 and CDR2 from the germline V gene are MDHEN and SYDVKM. CDR3 nucleotide sequence: TGTGCCAGCAGTGTACAACAGGGGAACCAGCCCCAGCATTTT. This gives the protein CASSVQQGNQPQHF.

The rearrangement joins TRBV27 to TRBJ1-1; D may be TRBD1 (6 bases). The length of the CDR3 is 18 residues. Germline loops: CDR1 MNHEY, CDR2 SMNVEV (reference sequence). V lost 2 bases and J lost 1, with 20 bases in between. This chain's CDR3 is CASSLAGLLPGANTEAFF. The CDR3 DNA reads TGTGCCAGCAGTTTAGCGGGCCTCCTTCCAGGGGCGAACACTGAAGCTTTCTTT.

V and J are TRBV4-3 and TRBJ2-3; 11 nucleotides agree with TRBD2. V was clipped by 0 bases and J by 13 bases; unmatched bases: 12. CDR1 and CDR2 from the germline V gene are LGHNA and YSLEER. The CDR3 sequence is 16 residues long. The CDR3 spells CASSQDPLAGVLPKYF. In nucleotides, the CDR3 is TGCGCCAGCAGCCAAGATCCACTAGCGGGAGTACTCCCCAAGTATTTT.

The genes are TRBV5-1 and TRBJ2-3; the match to TRBD2 covers 12 bases. The CDR3 is 16 amino acids. From germline, CDR1 is SGHRS and CDR2 YFSETQ. J was trimmed by 2 bases and V by 4 bases; bases with no gene match: 5. CDR3 sequence reads: CASSIGLAGTTDTQYF. The CDR3 coding sequence is TGCGCCAGCAGCATCGGACTAGCGGGGACCACAGATACGCAGTATTTT.

This clone was counted between two and nine times. The chain couples TRBV6-6 to TRBJ2-5, with no clear D. V gave up 0 bases and J gave up 7 bases, with 9 bases separating them. The CDR3 covers 13 residues. Germline CDR1 and CDR2: MNHNY and SVGAGI (reference sequence). The CDR3 sequence is CASSYSMPGTQYF. CDR3 coding DNA: TGTGCCAGCAGTTACTCCATGCCGGGGACCCAGTACTTC.

The V gene is TRBV10-3, the J gene TRBJ1-1; TRBD1 might be the D (6 bases). Deletions cut 6 bases from V and 6 bases from J, with 17 bases between. Germline-derived CDR1 and CDR2 are ENHRY and SYGVKD. This CDR3 has 14 amino acids. The CDR3 region has the DNA TGTGCCATCAGGTCCTCAGGGGAGAGCGCTGAAGCTTTCTTT. Protein: CAIRSSGESAEAFF.